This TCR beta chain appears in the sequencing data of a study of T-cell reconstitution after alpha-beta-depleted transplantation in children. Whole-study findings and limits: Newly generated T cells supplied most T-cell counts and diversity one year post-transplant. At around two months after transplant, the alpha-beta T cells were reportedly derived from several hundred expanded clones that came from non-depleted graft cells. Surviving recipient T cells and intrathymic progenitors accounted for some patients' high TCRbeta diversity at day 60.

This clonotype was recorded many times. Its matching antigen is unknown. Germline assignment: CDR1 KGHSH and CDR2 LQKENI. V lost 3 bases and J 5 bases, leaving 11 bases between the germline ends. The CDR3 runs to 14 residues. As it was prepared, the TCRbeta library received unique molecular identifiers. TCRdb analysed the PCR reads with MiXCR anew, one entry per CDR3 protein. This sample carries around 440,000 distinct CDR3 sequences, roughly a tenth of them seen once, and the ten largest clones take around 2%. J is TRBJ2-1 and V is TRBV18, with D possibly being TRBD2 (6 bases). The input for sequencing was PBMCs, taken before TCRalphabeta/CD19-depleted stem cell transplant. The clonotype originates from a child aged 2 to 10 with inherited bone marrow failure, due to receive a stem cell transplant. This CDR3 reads CASSPPGLDNEQFF. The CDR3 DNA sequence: TGTGCCAGCTCACCGCCGGGACTCGACAATGAGCAGTTCTTC.